These T cell receptor beta chains were read from a single sample in a study of shared clonotypes between healthy human individuals. The method was immunoSEQ multiplex PCR; TCRdb's version includes in-frame clones alone and lacks a portion of them. The table lists approximately 1.9 million clones, approximately 92% of them singletons. Sequencing was performed on naive CD8+ T cells from PBMCs. Source of these receptors: a man younger than 35 in good health. Some clones in this sample may be carry-over from other donors' samples. The CDR3 runs from the conserved cysteine through the conserved F or W. A D gene is named only where the DNA matches it firmly. Clone sizes are given selectively: once, few, many, or a class where the clone is expanded.

. TRBJ2-4 TRBV15 . TGTGCCACCAGCAGAGCCCCCAAGGGCAAAAACATTCAGTACTTC CATSRAPKGKNIQYF
. TRBJ2-4 TRBV14 . TGTGCCAGCAGCCAAGAGAAAGGGCAGGGAAACATTCAGTACTTC CASSQEKGQGNIQYF
. TRBJ2-5 TRBV2 . TGTGCCAGCAGCGGGGAAAGACAGCAATTCACCTGGTACCAAGAGACCCAGTACTTC CASSGERQQFTWYQETQYF
. TRBJ1-1 TRBV28 TRBD1 TGTGCCAGCAGTTTACCCCGTACCGGGACAGGGGGCACTGAAGCTTTCTTT CASSLPRTGTGGTEAFF
. TRBJ1-2 TRBV27 . TGTGCCAGCAGTTCTGACAGTGATCCTAACTATGGCTACACCTTC CASSSDSDPNYGYTF
. TRBJ1-4 TRBV28 . TGTGCCAGCAGTCTCACAATTGGGGGAGAAGATGATGAAAAACTGTTTTTT CASSLTIGGEDDEKLFF
. TRBJ2-1 TRBV9 TRBD1 TGTGCCAGCAGCGTAGGGAGAGGACAGGGGGGTGGTAATGAGCAGTTCTTC CASSVGRGQGGGNEQFF
. TRBJ2-5 TRBV6-6 . TGTGCCAGCAGTTACGTTGGGGGCGCAGAGACCCAGTACTTC CASSYVGGAETQYF
. TRBJ2-2 TRBV5-6 . TGTGCCAGCAGCTTGGTCGGGACCGGGGAGCTGTTTTTT CASSLVGTGELFF
. TRBJ1-2 TRBV10-2 . TGCGCCAGCAGTGACCGGGCCGCTGGGGGCTACACCTTC CASSDRAAGGYTF
once TRBJ2-1 TRBV9 TRBD2 TGTGCCAGCAGCGTAGTGGCTAGCGGGAGTGGCAATGAGCAGTTCTTC CASSVVASGSGNEQFF
. TRBJ1-2 TRBV7-9 . TGTGCCTCAGGCCAAGGCAGGACAAACTATGGCTACACCTTC CASGQGRTNYGYTF